Listed below are T cell receptor beta chains from one sample, sequenced in a study of cytomegalovirus exposure and HLA in healthy donors. The data were produced by immunoSEQ multiplex PCR, yet TCRdb's version contains in-frame clones alone and is incomplete. The sample has about 71,000 clones; about 95% are singletons. Sample: PBMCs. The source of these receptors is a woman aged 18-35 years in good health and CMV-seronegative. The CDR3 runs from the conserved cysteine through the conserved F or W. The order of the fields is D gene, clone size, V gene, J gene, CDR3 protein, CDR3 DNA. D genes are given only for firm matches. Rows may omit the clone size; those that give it use once, few, many or a size class.

>NA|NA|TRBV10-3|TRBJ1-1
CAIRAEGFRTEAFF
TGTGCCATCCGGGCGGAGGGATTTCGCACTGAAGCTTTCTTT
>NA|NA|TRBV4-1|TRBJ2-7
CASSLYTGYEQYF
TGCGCCAGCAGCCTTTATACTGGCTACGAGCAGTACTTC
>NA|NA|TRBV6-5|TRBJ1-2
CASSYGQAPSLRYTF
TGTGCCAGCAGTTACGGGCAGGCCCCATCACTTCGCTACACCTTC
>TRBD2|once|TRBV6-5|TRBJ2-1
CASSYDGGASYNEQFF
TGTGCCAGCAGTTACGACGGGGGGGCCTCCTACAATGAGCAGTTCTTC
>NA|NA|TRBV6-6|TRBJ1-1
CASSYIADTEAFF
TGTGCCAGCAGTTACATAGCGGACACTGAAGCTTTCTTT
>TRBD2|once|TRBV7-9|TRBJ2-5
CASSSGGLAGETQYF
TGTGCCAGCAGCTCAGGGGGACTAGCGGGAGAGACCCAGTACTTC
>TRBD2|NA|TRBV6-1|TRBJ2-1
CASSELAGGYNEQFF
TGTGCCAGCAGTGAACTAGCGGGGGGCTACAATGAGCAGTTCTTC
>TRBD1|NA|TRBV11-2|TRBJ2-5
CASSLHGTGGETQYF
TGTGCCAGCAGCTTACATGGGACAGGCGGAGAGACCCAGTACTTC
>NA|NA|TRBV13|TRBJ2-5
CASSQGYEETQYF
TGTGCCAGCAGCCAGGGCTATGAGGAGACCCAGTACTTC
>NA|NA|TRBV2|TRBJ2-7
CASSEGLAINEQYF
TGTGCCAGCAGTGAAGGTCTAGCGATCAACGAGCAGTACTTC
>TRBD2|NA|TRBV5-1|TRBJ2-1
CASSSGLAEYNEQFF
TGCGCCAGCAGCTCAGGACTAGCGGAGTACAATGAGCAGTTCTTC
>NA|few|TRBV6-4|TRBJ2-2
CASSRGNTGELFF
TGTGCCAGCAGTCGGGGGAACACCGGGGAGCTGTTTTTT
>TRBD2|NA|TRBV5-6|TRBJ2-3
CASSEKLAGARTDTQYF
TGTGCCAGCAGCGAAAAGCTAGCGGGGGCCCGCACAGATACGCAGTATTTT
>TRBD2|NA|TRBV11-2|TRBJ2-1
CASSQPGLGNNEQFF
TGTGCCAGCAGCCAACCGGGACTAGGGAACAATGAGCAGTTCTTC
>TRBD1|few|TRBV7-9|TRBJ1-2
CASSSPGQGDGYTF
TGTGCCAGCAGCTCGCCGGGACAGGGGGATGGCTACACCTTC
>NA|NA|TRBV10-1|TRBJ2-5
CASSDPGAGAGETQYF
TGCGCCAGCAGTGACCCAGGCGCGGGGGCCGGAGAGACCCAGTACTTC
>NA|NA|TRBV5-1|TRBJ2-3
CASSLDSRGEVNTQYF
TGCGCCAGCAGCTTGGATAGCAGAGGGGAGGTGAATACGCAGTATTTT
>NA|NA|TRBV7-2|TRBJ1-1
CASSLSYTEAFF
TGTGCCAGCAGCTTGTCGTACACTGAAGCTTTCTTT
>NA|NA|TRBV5-5|TRBJ2-6
CASSLDFSGANVLTF
TGTGCCAGCAGCTTGGACTTCTCTGGGGCCAACGTCCTGACTTTC
>TRBD1|NA|TRBV7-9|TRBJ1-5
CASSPGQGNNQPQHF
TGTGCCAGCAGCCCTGGACAGGGCAACAATCAGCCCCAGCATTTT
>TRBD1|NA|TRBV29-1|TRBJ2-3
CSVFRDRDTQYF
TGCAGCGTTTTCCGGGACAGGGATACGCAGTATTTT
>NA|once|TRBV11-2|TRBJ2-7
CASSRLGDYEQYF
TGTGCCAGCAGCCGTCTCGGTGACTACGAGCAGTACTTC
>TRBD2|NA|TRBV10-2|TRBJ2-1
CASLAGGVTDEQFF
TGCGCCAGCCTAGCGGGAGGGGTTACGGATGAGCAGTTCTTC
>NA|NA|TRBV19|TRBJ1-1
CASRSTGRAEAFF
TGTGCCAGTAGGTCGACAGGACGGGCTGAAGCTTTCTTT
>TRBD1|NA|TRBV7-9|TRBJ2-6
CASSSLQRDRVSGANVLTF
TGTGCCAGCAGCTCCCTTCAACGGGACAGGGTCTCTGGGGCCAACGTCCTGACTTTC
>TRBD2|NA|TRBV14|TRBJ2-2
CASSQDGLAGEDTGELFF
TGTGCCAGCAGCCAAGATGGACTAGCGGGAGAGGACACCGGGGAGCTGTTTTTT
>TRBD1|NA|TRBV11-3|TRBJ2-3
CASSPGQGTDTQYF
TGTGCCAGCAGCCCGGGACAGGGCACAGATACGCAGTATTTT
>NA|NA|TRBV6-1|TRBJ2-2
CASSEIDTLVGELFF
TGTGCCAGCAGTGAAATTGATACTTTGGTCGGGGAGCTGTTTTTT
>TRBD1|NA|TRBV18|TRBJ2-1
CASSLEQGARYNEQFF
TGTGCCAGCTCATTAGAACAGGGGGCTAGGTACAATGAGCAGTTCTTC
>TRBD2|NA|TRBV10-3|TRBJ2-1
CAISDFAGATYNEQFF
TGTGCCATCAGTGACTTTGCGGGAGCGACCTACAATGAGCAGTTCTTC
>TRBD1|once|TRBV19|TRBJ1-1
CASIRDRDRGAEAFF
TGTGCCAGTATCCGCGATCGAGACAGGGGTGCTGAAGCTTTCTTT
>TRBD2|once|TRBV5-4|TRBJ2-3
CASSPLAGGTDTQYF
TGTGCCAGCAGCCCGCTAGCGGGAGGAACAGATACGCAGTATTTT
>NA|NA|TRBV6-6|TRBJ2-7
CASSYSRESSYEQYF
TGTGCCAGCAGTTACTCGCGGGAAAGCTCCTACGAGCAGTACTTC
>NA|once|TRBV6-6|TRBJ2-1
CASSYPGIQAGNEQFF
TGTGCCAGCAGTTACCCAGGGATTCAAGCCGGTAATGAGCAGTTCTTC
>NA|NA|TRBV6-4|TRBJ2-3
CATPFPSFTDTQYF
TGTGCCACCCCTTTTCCCTCCTTCACAGATACGCAGTATTTT
>NA|NA|TRBV2|TRBJ2-1
CASSDPRPKTGTPSSYNEQFF
TGTGCCAGCAGTGACCCAAGGCCCAAAACAGGGACCCCCAGCTCCTACAATGAGCAGTTCTTC
>NA|NA|TRBV30|TRBJ2-7
CAWSQGPSYEQYF
TGTGCCTGGAGCCAGGGGCCTAGTTACGAGCAGTACTTC
>TRBD1|NA|TRBV4-2|TRBJ1-6
CASSQELDRGSYNSPLHF
TGTGCCAGCAGCCAAGAGTTAGACAGGGGCTCCTATAATTCACCCCTCCACTTT
>NA|NA|TRBV30|TRBJ2-1
CAWSPSLGGNSYNEQFF
TGTGCCTGGAGTCCCTCCCTCGGCGGGAACTCCTACAATGAGCAGTTCTTC
>NA|NA|TRBV6-1|TRBJ2-7
CAISGSHSRYEQYF
TGTGCCATAAGCGGGTCGCACAGCCGCTACGAGCAGTACTTC
>NA|NA|TRBV7-8|TRBJ2-1
CASSLVAGHNEQFF
TGTGCCAGCAGCTTAGTGGCAGGGCATAATGAGCAGTTCTTC
>TRBD2|NA|TRBV12-5|TRBJ2-7
CASALGLAGDEQYF
TGTGCTAGTGCCTTGGGACTAGCGGGAGACGAGCAGTACTTC
>TRBD2|NA|TRBV5-4|TRBJ2-1
CASSARSGGAQSYNEQFF
TGTGCCAGCAGCGCCCGAAGCGGGGGGGCTCAGTCCTACAATGAGCAGTTCTTC
>NA|few|TRBV6-1|TRBJ1-5
CASSESQGMGKPQHF
TGTGCCAGCAGTGAATCCCAGGGGATGGGAAAGCCCCAGCATTTT
>NA|NA|TRBV19|TRBJ1-2
CASTTIGRVYGYTF
TGTGCCAGTACCACTATCGGCAGGGTCTATGGCTACACCTTC
>TRBD1|NA|TRBV10-3|TRBJ1-1
CAITEGQAGGNTEAFF
TGTGCCATCACCGAAGGACAGGCCGGCGGGAACACTGAAGCTTTCTTT
>NA|NA|TRBV9|TRBJ1-5
CASSPGQAKNQPQHF
TGTGCCAGCAGCCCAGGGCAGGCCAAAAATCAGCCCCAGCATTTT
>NA|NA|TRBV5-4|TRBJ1-6
CASSLDGNYNSPLHF
TGTGCCAGCAGCTTGGACGGGAACTATAATTCACCCCTCCACTTT
>NA|NA|TRBV5-5|TRBJ2-7
CASSLTQGTHEQYF
TGTGCCAGCAGCTTGACCCAGGGGACACACGAGCAGTACTTC
>NA|NA|TRBV5-1|TRBJ1-4
CASSLGTATNEKLFF
TGCGCCAGCAGCTTGGGGACAGCAACTAATGAAAAACTGTTTTTT
>NA|once|TRBV11-1|TRBJ2-1
CASSLLRVNEQFF
TGTGCCAGCAGCTTACTCAGGGTCAATGAGCAGTTCTTC
>NA|NA|TRBV15|TRBJ1-5
CATSRARGGPTNQPQHF
TGTGCCACCAGCAGGGCCCGCGGGGGGCCGACTAATCAGCCCCAGCATTTT
>NA|few|TRBV5-1|TRBJ2-3
CASSLRQRLGTDTQYF
TGCGCCAGCAGCTTGAGGCAGCGTTTGGGCACAGATACGCAGTATTTT
>TRBD1|NA|TRBV4-1|TRBJ1-6
CASSQGPGQGVSPLHF
TGCGCCAGCAGCCAGGGTCCGGGACAGGGAGTTTCACCCCTCCACTTT